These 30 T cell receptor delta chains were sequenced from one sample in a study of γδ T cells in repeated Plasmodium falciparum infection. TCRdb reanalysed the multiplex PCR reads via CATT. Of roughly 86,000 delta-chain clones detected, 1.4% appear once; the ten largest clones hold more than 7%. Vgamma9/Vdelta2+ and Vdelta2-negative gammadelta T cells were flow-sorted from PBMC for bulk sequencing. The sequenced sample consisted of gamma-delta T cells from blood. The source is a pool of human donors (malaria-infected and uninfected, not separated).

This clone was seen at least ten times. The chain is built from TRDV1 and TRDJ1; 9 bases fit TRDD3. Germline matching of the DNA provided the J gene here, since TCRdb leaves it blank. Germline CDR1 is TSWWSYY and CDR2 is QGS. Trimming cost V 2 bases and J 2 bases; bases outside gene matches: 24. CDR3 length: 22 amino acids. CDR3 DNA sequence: TGTGCTCTTGGGGAAGACAGTCCTAATTTGGGGGATAGGGGGTGGGAGACCGATAAACTCATCTTT. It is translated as CALGEDSPNLGDRGWETDKLIF.

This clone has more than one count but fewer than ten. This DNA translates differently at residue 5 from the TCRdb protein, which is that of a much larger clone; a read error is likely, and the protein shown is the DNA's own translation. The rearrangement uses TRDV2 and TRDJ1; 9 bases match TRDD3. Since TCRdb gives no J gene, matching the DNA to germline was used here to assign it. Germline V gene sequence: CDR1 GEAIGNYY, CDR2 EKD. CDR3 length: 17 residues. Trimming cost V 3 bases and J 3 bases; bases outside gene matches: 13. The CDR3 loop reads CACDAMGIRVEADKLIF. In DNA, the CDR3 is TGTGCCTGTGACGCGATGGGGATACGCGTGGAGGCCGATAAACTCATCTTT.

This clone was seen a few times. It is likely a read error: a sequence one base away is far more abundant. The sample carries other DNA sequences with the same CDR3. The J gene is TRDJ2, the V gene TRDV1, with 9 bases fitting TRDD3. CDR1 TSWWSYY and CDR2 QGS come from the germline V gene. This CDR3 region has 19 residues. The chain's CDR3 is CALGQTIRGIPSLTAQLFF. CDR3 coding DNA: TGTGCTCTTGGGCAAACGATAAGGGGGATACCATCTCTGACAGCGCAACTCTTCTTT.

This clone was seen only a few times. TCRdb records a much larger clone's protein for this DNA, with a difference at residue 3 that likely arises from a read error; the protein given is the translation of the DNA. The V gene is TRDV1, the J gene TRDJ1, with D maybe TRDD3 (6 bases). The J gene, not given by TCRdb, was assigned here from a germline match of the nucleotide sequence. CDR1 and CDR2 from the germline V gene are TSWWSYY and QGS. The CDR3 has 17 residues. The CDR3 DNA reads TGTGCTCCTGGGGAAGAGGTGAACTGGAGGTACACCGATAAACTCATCTTT. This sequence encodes CAPGEEVNWRYTDKLIF.

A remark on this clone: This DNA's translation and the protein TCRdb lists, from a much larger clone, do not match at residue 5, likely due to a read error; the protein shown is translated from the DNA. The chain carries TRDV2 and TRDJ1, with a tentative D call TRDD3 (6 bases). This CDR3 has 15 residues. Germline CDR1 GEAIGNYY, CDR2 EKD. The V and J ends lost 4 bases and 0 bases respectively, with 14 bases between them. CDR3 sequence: CACDLGDQYTDKLIF. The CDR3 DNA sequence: TGTGCCTGTGATCTTGGGGATCAGTACACCGATAAACTCATCTTT.

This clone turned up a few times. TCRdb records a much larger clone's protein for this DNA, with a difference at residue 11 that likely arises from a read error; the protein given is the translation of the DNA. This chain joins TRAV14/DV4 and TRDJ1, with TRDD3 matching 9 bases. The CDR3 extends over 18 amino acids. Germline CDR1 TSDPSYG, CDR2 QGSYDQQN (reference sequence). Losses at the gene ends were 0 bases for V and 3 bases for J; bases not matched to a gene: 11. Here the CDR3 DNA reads TGTGCAATGAGAGAGGGAGATTGGGGATACGCGTATGCCGATAAACTCATCTTT. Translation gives CAMREGDWGYAYADKLIF.

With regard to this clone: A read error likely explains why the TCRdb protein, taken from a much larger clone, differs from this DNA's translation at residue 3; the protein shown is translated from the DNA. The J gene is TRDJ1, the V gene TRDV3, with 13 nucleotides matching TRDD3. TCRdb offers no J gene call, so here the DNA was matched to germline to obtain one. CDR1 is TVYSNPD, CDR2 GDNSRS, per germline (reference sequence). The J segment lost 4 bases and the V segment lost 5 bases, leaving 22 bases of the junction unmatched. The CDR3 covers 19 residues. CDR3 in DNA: TGTGCCCTTATTACTACGGGGGACTGGGGGATACGCTACGGCGATAAACTCATCTTT. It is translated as CALITTGDWGIRYGDKLIF.

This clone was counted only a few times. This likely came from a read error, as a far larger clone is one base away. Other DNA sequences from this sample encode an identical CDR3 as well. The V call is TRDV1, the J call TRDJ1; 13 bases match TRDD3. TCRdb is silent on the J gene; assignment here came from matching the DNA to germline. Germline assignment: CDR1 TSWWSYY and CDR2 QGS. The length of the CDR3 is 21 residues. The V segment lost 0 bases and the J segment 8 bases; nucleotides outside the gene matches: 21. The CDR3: CALGELGSLLNPYWGIRKLIF. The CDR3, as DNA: TGTGCTCTTGGGGAACTAGGCAGTCTCCTAAACCCGTACTGGGGGATACGGAAACTCATCTTT.

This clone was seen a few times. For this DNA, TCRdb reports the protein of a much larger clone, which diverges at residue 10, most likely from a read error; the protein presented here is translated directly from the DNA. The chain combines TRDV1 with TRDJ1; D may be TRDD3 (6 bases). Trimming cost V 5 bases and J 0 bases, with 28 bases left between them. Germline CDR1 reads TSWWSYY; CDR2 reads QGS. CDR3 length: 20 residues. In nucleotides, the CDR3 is TGTGCTCTTGGGACCACCGTTAAGAACCGGGGATTTTCGTACACCGATAAACTCATCTTT. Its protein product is CALGTTVKNRGFSYTDKLIF.

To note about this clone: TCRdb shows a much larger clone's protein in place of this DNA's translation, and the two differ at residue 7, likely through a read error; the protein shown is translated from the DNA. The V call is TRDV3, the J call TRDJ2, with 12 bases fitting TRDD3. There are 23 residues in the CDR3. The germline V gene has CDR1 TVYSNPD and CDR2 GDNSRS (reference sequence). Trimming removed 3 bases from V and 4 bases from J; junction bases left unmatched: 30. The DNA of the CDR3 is TGTGCCTTCCAGAGGAAAGAATTCCTACGGTACTGGGGGATACCATGGCCGACAGCACAACTCTTCTTT. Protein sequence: CAFQRKEFLRYWGIPWPTAQLFF.

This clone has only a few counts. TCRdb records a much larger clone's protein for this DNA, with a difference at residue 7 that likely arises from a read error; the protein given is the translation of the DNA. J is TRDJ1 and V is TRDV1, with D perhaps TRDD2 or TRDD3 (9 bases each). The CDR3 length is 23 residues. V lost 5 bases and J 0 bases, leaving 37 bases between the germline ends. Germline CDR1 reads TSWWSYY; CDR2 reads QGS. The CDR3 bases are TGTGCTCTTGGGAAACCCCCTTCCTACAGGGGATACGCCACACTCGGGTACACCGATAAACTCATCTTT. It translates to CALGKPPSYRGYATLGYTDKLIF.

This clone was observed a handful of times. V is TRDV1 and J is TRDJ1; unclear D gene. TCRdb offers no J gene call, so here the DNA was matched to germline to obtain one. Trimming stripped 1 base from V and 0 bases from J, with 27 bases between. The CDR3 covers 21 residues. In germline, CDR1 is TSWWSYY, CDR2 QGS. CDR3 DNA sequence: TGTGCTCTTGGGGAACATACCGGGCTACTGTTACTTGGGCATGACACCGATAAACTCATCTTT. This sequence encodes CALGEHTGLLLLGHDTDKLIF.

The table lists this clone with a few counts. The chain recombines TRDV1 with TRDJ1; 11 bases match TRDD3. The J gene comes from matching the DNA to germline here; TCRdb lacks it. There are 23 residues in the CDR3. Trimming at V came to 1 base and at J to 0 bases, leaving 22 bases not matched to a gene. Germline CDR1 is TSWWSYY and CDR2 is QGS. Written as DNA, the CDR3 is TGTGCTCTTGGGGAACGGGAGGCCTTCCTACGAAACTGGGGGATAAGGTACACCGATAAACTCATCTTT. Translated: CALGEREAFLRNWGIRYTDKLIF.

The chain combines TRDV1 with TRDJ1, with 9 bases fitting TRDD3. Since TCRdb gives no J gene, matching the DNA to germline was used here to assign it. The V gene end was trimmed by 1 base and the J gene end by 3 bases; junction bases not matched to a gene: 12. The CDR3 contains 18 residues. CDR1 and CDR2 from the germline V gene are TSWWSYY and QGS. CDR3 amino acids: CALGERRVWGYASDKLIF. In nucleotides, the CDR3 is TGTGCTCTTGGGGAACGGAGGGTTTGGGGATACGCGTCCGATAAACTCATCTTT.

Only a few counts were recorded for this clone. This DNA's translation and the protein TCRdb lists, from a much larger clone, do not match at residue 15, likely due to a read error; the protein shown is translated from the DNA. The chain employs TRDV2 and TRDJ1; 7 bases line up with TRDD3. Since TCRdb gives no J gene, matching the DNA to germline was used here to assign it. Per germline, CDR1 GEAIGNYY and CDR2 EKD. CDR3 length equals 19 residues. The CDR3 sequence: CACDPLRSIGGDNTGKLIF. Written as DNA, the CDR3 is TGTGCCTGTGACCCACTCCGGTCCATAGGAGGGGATAACACCGGTAAACTCATCTTT.

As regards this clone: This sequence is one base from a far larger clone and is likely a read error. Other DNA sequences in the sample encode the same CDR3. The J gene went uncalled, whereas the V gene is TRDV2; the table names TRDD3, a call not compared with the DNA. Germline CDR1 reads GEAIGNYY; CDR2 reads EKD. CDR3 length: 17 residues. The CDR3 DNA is TGTGCCTGTGACACCGTGTCCTCTCCGGGGTACACCGATAAACTTATCTTT. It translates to CACDTVSSPGYTDKLIF.

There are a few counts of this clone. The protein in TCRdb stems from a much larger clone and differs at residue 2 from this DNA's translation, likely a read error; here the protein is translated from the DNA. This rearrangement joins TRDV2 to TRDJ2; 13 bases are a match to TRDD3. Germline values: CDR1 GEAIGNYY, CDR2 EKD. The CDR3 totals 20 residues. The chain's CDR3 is CSCDPVYPSTGGYGTAQLFF. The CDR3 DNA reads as TGTTCCTGTGACCCTGTATATCCCAGTACTGGGGGATACGGCACAGCACAACTCTTCTTT.

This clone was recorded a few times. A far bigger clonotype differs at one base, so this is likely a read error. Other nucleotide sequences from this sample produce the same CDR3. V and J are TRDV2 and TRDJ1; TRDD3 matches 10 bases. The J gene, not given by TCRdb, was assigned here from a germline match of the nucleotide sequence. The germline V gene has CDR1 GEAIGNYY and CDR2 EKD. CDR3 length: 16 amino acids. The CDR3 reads CACDTVGDTPTDKLIF. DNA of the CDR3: TGTGCCTGCGACACCGTGGGGGATACCCCCACCGATAAACTCATCTTT.

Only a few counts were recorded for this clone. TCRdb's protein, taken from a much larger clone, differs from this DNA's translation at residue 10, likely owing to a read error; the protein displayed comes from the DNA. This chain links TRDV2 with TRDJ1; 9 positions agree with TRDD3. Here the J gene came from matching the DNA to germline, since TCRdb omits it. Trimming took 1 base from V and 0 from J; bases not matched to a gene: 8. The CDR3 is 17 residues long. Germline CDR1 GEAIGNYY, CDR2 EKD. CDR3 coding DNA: TGTGCCTGTGACACTTTACTGGGGGACCGGTACACCGATAAACTCATCTTT. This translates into CACDTLLGDRYTDKLIF.

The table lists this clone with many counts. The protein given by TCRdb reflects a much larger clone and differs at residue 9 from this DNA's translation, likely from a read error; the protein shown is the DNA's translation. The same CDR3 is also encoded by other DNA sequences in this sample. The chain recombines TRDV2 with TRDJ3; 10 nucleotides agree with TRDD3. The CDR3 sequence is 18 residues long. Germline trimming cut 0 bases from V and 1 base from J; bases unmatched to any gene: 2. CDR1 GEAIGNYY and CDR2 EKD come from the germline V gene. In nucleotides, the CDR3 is TGTGCCTGTGACACCGGGGGATACGCGTCCTGGGACACCCGACAGATGTTTTTC. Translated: CACDTGGYASWDTRQMFF.

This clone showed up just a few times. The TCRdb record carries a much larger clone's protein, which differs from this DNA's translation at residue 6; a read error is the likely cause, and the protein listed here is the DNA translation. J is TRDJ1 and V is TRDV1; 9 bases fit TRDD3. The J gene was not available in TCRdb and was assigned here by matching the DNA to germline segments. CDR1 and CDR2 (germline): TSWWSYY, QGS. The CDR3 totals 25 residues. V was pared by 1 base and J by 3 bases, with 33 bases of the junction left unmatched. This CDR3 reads CALGEPWAFLRSTGGKQGEADKLIF. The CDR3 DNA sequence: TGTGCTCTTGGGGAACCATGGGCGTTCCTACGTTCCACTGGGGGAAAACAGGGGGAGGCCGATAAACTCATCTTT.

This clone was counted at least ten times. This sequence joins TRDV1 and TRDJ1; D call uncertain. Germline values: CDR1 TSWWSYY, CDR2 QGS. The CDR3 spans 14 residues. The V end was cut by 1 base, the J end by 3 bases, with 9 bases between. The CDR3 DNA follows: TGTGCTCTTGGGGAACAGGGTTTTGCCGATAAACTCATCTTT. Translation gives CALGEQGFADKLIF.

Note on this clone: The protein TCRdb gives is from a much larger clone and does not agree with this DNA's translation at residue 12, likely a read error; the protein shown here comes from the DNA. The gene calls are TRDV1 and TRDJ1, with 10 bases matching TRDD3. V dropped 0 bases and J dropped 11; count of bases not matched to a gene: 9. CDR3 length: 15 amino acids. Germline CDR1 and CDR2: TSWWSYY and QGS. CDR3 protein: CALGELPRHWGMLIF. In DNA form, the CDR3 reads TGTGCTCTTGGGGAACTACCCCGTCACTGGGGGATGCTCATCTTT.

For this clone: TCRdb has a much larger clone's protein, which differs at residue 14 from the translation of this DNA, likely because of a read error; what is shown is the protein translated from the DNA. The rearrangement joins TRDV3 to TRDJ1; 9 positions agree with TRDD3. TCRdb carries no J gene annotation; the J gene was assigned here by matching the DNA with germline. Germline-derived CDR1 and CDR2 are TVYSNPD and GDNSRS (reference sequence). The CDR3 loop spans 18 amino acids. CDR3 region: CAPSSECSTGGDTGKLIF. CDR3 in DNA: TGTGCCCCTTCTTCGGAATGCAGTACTGGGGGAGACACCGGTAAACTCATCTTT.

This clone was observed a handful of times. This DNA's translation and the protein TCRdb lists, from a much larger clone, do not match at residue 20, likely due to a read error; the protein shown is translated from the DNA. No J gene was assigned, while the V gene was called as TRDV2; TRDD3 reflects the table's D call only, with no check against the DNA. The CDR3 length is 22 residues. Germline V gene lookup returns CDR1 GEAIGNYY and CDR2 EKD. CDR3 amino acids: CACDPVPTAVLGDTEGTDKHIF. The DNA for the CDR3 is TGTGCCTGTGACCCAGTACCGACCGCCGTACTGGGGGATACGGAGGGGACCGATAAACACATCTTT.

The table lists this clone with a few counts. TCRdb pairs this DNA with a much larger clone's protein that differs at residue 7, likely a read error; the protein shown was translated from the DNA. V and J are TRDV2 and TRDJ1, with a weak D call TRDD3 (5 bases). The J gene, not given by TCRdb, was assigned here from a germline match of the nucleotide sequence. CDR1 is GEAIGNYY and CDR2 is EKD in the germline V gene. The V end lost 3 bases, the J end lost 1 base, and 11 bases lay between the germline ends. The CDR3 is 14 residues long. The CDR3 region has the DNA TGTGCCTGTGACTCACTGGTACTCACCGATAAACTCATCTTT. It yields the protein CACDSLVLTDKLIF.

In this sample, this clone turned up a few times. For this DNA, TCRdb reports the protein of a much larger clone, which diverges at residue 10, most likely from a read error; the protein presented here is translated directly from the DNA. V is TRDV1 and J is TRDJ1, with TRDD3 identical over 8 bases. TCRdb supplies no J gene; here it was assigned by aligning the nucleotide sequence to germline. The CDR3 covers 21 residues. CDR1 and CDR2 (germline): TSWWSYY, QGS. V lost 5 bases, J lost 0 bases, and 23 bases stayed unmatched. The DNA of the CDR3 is TGTGCTCTTGGGAACGTCAAACTGGGGGGATCGTTGTGTTCCTACACCGATAAACTCATCTTT. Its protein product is CALGNVKLGGSLCSYTDKLIF.

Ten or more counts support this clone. DNA of the CDR3: TGTGCTCTTGGGGAACCTAGGCATACGACGAACACCGATAAACTCATCTTT. Translated, it gives CALGEPRHTTNTDKLIF. The chain links TRDV1 to TRDJ1; possibly TRDD3 for D (5 bases). Trimming pared 1 base from V and 0 bases from J, leaving 15 bases between. The CDR3 sequence is 17 residues long. Germline V CDR1 and CDR2: TSWWSYY, QGS.

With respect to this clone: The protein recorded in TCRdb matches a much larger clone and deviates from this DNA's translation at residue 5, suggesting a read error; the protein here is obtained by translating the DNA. The CDR3 region is CALGKLNAPTSYPYHTLMYTDKLIF. CDR3 coding DNA: TGTGCTCTTGGGAAACTAAACGCCCCCACTTCCTACCCGTACCATACGCTGATGTACACCGATAAACTCATCTTT. The rearrangement uses TRDV1 and TRDJ1; 8 nucleotides match TRDD2. In the absence of a J gene in TCRdb, the DNA was matched to germline to assign it here. The CDR3 has 25 residues. The germline CDR1 and CDR2 sequences are TSWWSYY and QGS.

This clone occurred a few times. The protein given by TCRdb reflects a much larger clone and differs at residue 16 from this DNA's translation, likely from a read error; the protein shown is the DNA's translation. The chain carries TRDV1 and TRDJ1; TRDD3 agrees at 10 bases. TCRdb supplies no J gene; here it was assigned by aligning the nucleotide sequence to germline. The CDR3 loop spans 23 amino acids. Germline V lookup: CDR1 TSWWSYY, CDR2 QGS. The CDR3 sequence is CALVELLACGVGDTSWYTYKLIF. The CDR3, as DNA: TGTGCTCTTGTGGAACTATTGGCCTGCGGGGTGGGGGATACAAGCTGGTACACCTATAAACTCATCTTT.